This record concerns one T cell receptor (beta chain) sequence. The same CDR3 is also encoded by other DNA sequences in this sample. This record belongs to a study of blood T cell repertoires in COVID-19. Data came from immunoSEQ multiplex PCR; TCRdb stores just in-frame clones and leaves some out. The table has 150,000 or so clones, 86% seen once. The source of this sequence is a man aged 45 to 65 with active or convalescent COVID-19. The specimen sequenced was peripheral blood.

CDR3 protein: CASSIGGGQETQYF. The CDR3 DNA reads as TGTGCCAGTAGTATTGGGGGCGGGCAAGAGACCCAGTACTTC. This chain connects TRBV19 to TRBJ2-5; a weak D match, TRBD1 (6 bases). Germline loops: CDR1 LNHDA, CDR2 SQIVND (reference sequence). The ends were cut back, 3 bases at V and 2 bases at J, with 10 bases in the middle. This CDR3 comprises 14 residues.